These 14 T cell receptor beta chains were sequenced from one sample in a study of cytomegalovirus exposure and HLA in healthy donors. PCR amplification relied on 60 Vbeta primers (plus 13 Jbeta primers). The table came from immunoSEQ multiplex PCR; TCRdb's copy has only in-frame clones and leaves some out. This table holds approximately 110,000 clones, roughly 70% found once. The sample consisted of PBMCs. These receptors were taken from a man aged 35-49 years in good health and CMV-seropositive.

The CDR3 region is CARSFGGKRDEQYV. CDR3 in DNA: TGTGCCAGAAGCTTCGGCGGGAAACGTGACGAGCAGTACGTC. The chain couples TRBV5-3 to TRBJ2-7; D may be TRBD2 (6 bases). TRBV5-3 falls under the ORF class, with uncertain function. V was cut by 2 bases and J by 5 bases, with 14 bases left in between. The CDR3 runs to 14 residues.

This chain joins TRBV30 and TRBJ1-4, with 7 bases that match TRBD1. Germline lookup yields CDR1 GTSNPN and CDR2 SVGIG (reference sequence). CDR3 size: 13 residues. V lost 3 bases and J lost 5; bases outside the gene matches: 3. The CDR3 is CAWRTGTNEKLFF. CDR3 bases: TGTGCCTGGAGGACAGGGACCAATGAAAAACTGTTTTTT.

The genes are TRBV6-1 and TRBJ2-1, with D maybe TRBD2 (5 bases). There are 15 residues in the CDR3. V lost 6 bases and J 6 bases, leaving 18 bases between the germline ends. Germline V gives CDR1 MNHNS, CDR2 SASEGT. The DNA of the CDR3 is TGTGCCAGCAGACCGCTCGGAGGACCACCCAATGAGCAGTTCTTC. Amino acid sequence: CASRPLGGPPNEQFF.

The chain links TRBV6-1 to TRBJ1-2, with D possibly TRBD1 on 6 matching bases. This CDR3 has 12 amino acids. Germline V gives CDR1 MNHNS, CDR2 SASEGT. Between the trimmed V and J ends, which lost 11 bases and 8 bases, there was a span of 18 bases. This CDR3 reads CALAGGGRGYTF. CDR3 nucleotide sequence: TGTGCCCTAGCGGGGGGCGGAAGAGGCTACACCTTC.

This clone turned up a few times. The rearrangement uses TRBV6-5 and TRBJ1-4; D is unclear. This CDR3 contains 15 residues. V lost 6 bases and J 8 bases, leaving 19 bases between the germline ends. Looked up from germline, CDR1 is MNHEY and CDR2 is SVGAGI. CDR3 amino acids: CASRLSSVIEEKLFF. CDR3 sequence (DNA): TGTGCCAGCAGGTTAAGTTCGGTAATCGAGGAAAAACTGTTTTTT.

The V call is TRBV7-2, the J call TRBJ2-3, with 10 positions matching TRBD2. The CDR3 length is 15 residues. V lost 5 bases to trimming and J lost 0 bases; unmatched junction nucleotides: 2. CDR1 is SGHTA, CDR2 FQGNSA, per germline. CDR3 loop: CASSPTSGSTDTQYF. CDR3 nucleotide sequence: TGTGCCAGCAGCCCGACTAGCGGGAGCACAGATACGCAGTATTTT.

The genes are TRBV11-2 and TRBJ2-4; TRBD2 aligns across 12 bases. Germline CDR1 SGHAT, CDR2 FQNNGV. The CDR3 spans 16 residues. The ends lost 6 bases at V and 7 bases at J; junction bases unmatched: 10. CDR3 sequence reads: CASRRGLAGSGNIQYF. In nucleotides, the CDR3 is TGTGCCAGCAGAAGGGGACTAGCGGGTAGCGGGAACATTCAGTACTTC. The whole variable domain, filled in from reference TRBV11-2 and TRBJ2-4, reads EAGVAQSPRYKIIEKRQSVAFWCNPISGHATLYWYQQILGQGPKLLIQFQNNGVVDDSQLPKDRFSAERLKGVDSTLKIQPAKLEDSAVYLCASRRGLAGSGNIQYFGAGTRLSVL.

The CDR3 coding sequence is TGTGCCAGCAGCTCGGGACAGGGGGACGACTATGGCTACACCTTC. Residues: CASSSGQGDDYGYTF. This chain links TRBV7-9 with TRBJ1-2; 11 positions match TRBD1. This CDR3 is 15 amino acids long. The germline gives CDR1 SEHNR, CDR2 FQNEAQ (reference sequence). The ends lost 4 bases at V and 3 bases at J; junction bases unmatched: 4.

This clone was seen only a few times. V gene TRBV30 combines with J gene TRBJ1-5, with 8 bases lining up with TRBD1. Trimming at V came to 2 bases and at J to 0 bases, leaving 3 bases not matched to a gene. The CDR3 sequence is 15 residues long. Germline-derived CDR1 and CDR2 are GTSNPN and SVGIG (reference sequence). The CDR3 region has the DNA TGTGCCTGGAGTCAGGGGGCGTATAGCAATCAGCCCCAGCATTTT. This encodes CAWSQGAYSNQPQHF.

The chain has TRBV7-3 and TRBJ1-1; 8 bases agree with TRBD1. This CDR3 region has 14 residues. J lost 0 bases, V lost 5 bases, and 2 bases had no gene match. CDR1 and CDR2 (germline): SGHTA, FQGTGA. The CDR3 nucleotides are TGTGCCAGCAGCGAGGGACAGGTGAACACTGAAGCTTTCTTT. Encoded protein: CASSEGQVNTEAFF.

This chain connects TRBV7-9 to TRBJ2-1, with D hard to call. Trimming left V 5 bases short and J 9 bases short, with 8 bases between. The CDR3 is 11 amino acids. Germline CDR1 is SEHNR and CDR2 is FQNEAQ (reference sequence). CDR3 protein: CASSPGAEQFF. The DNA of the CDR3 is TGTGCCAGCAGCCCCGGAGCTGAGCAGTTCTTC.

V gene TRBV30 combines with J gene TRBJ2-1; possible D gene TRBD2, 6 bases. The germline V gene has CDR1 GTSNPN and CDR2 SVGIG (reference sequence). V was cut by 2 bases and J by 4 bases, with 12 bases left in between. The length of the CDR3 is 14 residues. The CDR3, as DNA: TGTGCCTGGAGTTCCGGGACTCCATACAATGAGCAGTTCTTC. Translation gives CAWSSGTPYNEQFF. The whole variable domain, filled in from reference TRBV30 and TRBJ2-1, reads SQTIHQWPATLVQPVGSPLSLECTVEGTSNPNLYWYRQAAGRGLQLLFYSVGIGQISSEVPQNLSASRPQDRQFILSSKKLLLSDSGFYLCAWSSGTPYNEQFFGPGTRLTVL.

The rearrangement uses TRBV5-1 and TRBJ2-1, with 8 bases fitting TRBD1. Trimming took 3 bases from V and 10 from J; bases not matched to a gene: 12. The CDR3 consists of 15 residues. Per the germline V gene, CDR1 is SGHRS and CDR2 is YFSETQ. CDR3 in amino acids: CASSSGQEIPQEQFF. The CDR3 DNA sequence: TGCGCCAGCAGCTCGGGACAGGAGATTCCCCAGGAGCAGTTCTTC.

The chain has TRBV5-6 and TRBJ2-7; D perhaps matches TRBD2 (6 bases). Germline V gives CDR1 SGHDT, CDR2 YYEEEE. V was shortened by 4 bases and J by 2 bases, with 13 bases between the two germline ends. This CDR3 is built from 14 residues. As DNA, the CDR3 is TGTGCCAGCAGCCCGGGACTCCTCCCCTACGAGCAGTACTTC. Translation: CASSPGLLPYEQYF.